Listed here are 15 T cell receptor beta chains from one sample, sequenced in a study of human T cells and chemical hapten exposure. Stated time point: patch test 1, 2 weeks after DPC sensitization. As to treatment: therapeutic diphenylcyclopropenone sensitization with weekly scalp DPC. TCRdb ran MiXCR on the RACE reads and lists one entry per CDR3 protein. The repertoire holds around 380,000 distinct CDR3 sequences, with around 5% as singletons. The material sequenced was whole blood, taken in connection with sensitization to the hapten diphenylcyclopropenone (DPC). These receptors were obtained from a woman aged 45-65 years with alopecia areata. Some clones in this sample may be carry-over from other donors' samples.

This clonotype was counted ten times or more. This chain links TRBV5-5 with TRBJ2-1; TRBD2 matches at 13 bases. CDR1 and CDR2 (germline): SGHKS, YYEKEE (reference sequence). The CDR3 is made up of 16 amino acids. With V trimmed by 0 bases and J by 7 bases, 4 bases remained unmatched. The CDR3 sequence is CASSLGLAGGINEQFF. The CDR3 DNA follows: TGTGCCAGCAGCTTGGGACTAGCGGGAGGTATAAATGAGCAGTTCTTC.

Only a few counts were recorded for this clonotype. This sequence joins TRBV10-2 and TRBJ2-3; possible D gene TRBD2, 6 bases. This CDR3 has 14 amino acids. Between the trimmed V and J ends, which lost 0 bases and 4 bases, there was a span of 8 bases. Germline CDR1 is WSHSY and CDR2 is SAAADI. Here the CDR3 reads CASSESGEADTQYF. The CDR3 nucleotides read TGCGCCAGCAGTGAGTCGGGGGAGGCAGATACGCAGTATTTT.

The chain is built from TRBV5-1 and TRBJ2-3; D is tentatively TRBD1 or TRBD2 (5 bases each). CDR1 and CDR2 from the germline V gene are SGHRS and YFSETQ. The CDR3 length is 13 residues. V gave up 7 bases and J gave up 5 bases, with 14 bases separating them. CDR3 loop: CASGDPPEDTQYF. The CDR3 bases are TGCGCCAGCGGGGACCCTCCCGAAGATACGCAGTATTTT.

In its sample, this clonotype was seen many times. This chain connects TRBV2 to TRBJ2-2, with 9 bases matching TRBD1. Germline V gives CDR1 SNHLY, CDR2 FYNNEI. V lost 7 bases, J lost 8 bases, and 8 bases stayed unmatched. This CDR3 is 14 amino acids long. For the CDR3, the DNA is TGTGCCAGCATGCGGGACAGGGCAACTGGGGAGCTGTTTTTT. Protein sequence: CASMRDRATGELFF. The full variable domain, completed using reference TRBV2 and TRBJ2-2, is EPEVTQTPSHQVTQMGQEVILRCVPISNHLYFYWYRQILGQKVEFLVSFYNNEISEKSEIFDDQFSVERPDGSNFTLKIRSTKLEDSAMYFCASMRDRATGELFFGEGSRLTVL.

This clonotype has only a few counts. The chain has TRBV5-1 and TRBJ1-4; 9 nucleotides match TRBD1. This CDR3 has 19 amino acids. Germline CDR1 and CDR2: SGHRS and YFSETQ. Unmatched junction bases numbered 15, after V lost 4 bases and J lost 2 bases. The DNA of the CDR3 is TGCGCCAGCAGCCAACCACAGGGGGCGGAATGGTCTACTAATGAAAAACTGTTTTTT. The encoded protein is CASSQPQGAEWSTNEKLFF.

This clonotype appeared many times. The chain has TRBV5-6 and TRBJ2-3; possibly TRBD2 for D (6 bases). This CDR3 spans 14 amino acids. Germline values: CDR1 SGHDT, CDR2 YYEEEE. V lost 2 bases to trimming and J lost 4 bases, with 11 bases between them. The CDR3: CASSFGGQADTQYF. CDR3 nucleotide sequence: TGTGCCAGCAGCTTTGGAGGGCAGGCAGATACGCAGTATTTT.

This clonotype showed up just a few times. The chain has TRBV6-1 and TRBJ1-1, with 9 bases lining up with TRBD1. CDR3 length: 11 residues. Germline V lookup: CDR1 MNHNS, CDR2 SASEGT. The CDR3 protein is CAVQGATEAFF. The CDR3 DNA reads TGTGCAGTACAGGGGGCCACTGAAGCTTTCTTT.

This clonotype has just a few counts. The chain has TRBV29-1 and TRBJ1-2; D gene uncertain. The CDR3 extends over 10 amino acids. Germline V gene lookup returns CDR1 SQVTM and CDR2 ANQGSEA. With 3 bases removed from V and 3 bases from J, the gap between germline ends came to 2 bases. CDR3 region: CSVEDYGYTF. DNA of the CDR3: TGCAGCGTTGAGGACTATGGCTACACCTTC. Full variable domain (missing parts from reference TRBV29-1 and TRBJ1-2): SAVISQKPSRDICQRGTSLTIQCQVDSQVTMMFWYRQQPGQSLTLIATANQGSEATYESGFVIDKFPISRPNLTFSTLTVSNMSPEDSSIYLCSVEDYGYTFGSGTRLTVV.

A few counts support this clonotype. The chain uses TRBV2 and TRBJ1-1; a weak D match, TRBD1 (6 bases). The CDR3 runs 14 residues. The germline V and J ends were trimmed by 6 bases and 3 bases, with 14 bases remaining between them. CDR1 is SNHLY, CDR2 FYNNEI, per germline. The chain's CDR3 is CASRKRAGDTEAFF. In nucleotides, the CDR3 is TGTGCCAGCAGAAAAAGGGCAGGGGACACTGAAGCTTTCTTT.

This clonotype was recorded at least ten times. The CDR3 DNA reads TGCAGCGTGGATAGGGCCGGGGAGCTGTTTTTT. Amino acid sequence: CSVDRAGELFF. The chain links TRBV29-1 to TRBJ2-2; D is unclear. The CDR3 is 11 residues long. Germline V lookup: CDR1 SQVTM, CDR2 ANQGSEA. The germline V and J ends were trimmed by 6 bases and 6 bases, with 8 bases remaining between them.

This clonotype appeared many times. This chain uses TRBV12-3 or TRBV12-4 with TRBJ2-7; 14 nucleotides agree with TRBD2. V trimming: 5 bases; J trimming: 6 bases; junction bases outside the gene matches: 6. This CDR3 has 15 amino acids. CDR3 sequence reads: CASSPGLAGVGEQYF. CDR3 sequence (DNA): TGTGCCAGCAGTCCGGGACTAGCGGGAGTAGGCGAGCAGTACTTC.

The rearrangement uses TRBV5-1 and TRBJ2-1; 9 bases line up with TRBD2. V was clipped by 4 bases and J by 6 bases; unmatched bases: 8. The CDR3 totals 15 residues. The germline CDR1 and CDR2 sequences are SGHRS and YFSETQ. The CDR3 loop is CASSPAAGGTNEQFF. The CDR3 DNA reads as TGCGCCAGCAGCCCAGCAGCGGGGGGTACCAATGAGCAGTTCTTC. Variable domain in full (rest from reference TRBV5-1 and TRBJ2-1): KAGVTQTPRYLIKTRGQQVTLSCSPISGHRSVSWYQQTPGQGLQFLFEYFSETQRNKGNFPGRFSGRQFSNSRSEMNVSTLELGDSALYLCASSPAAGGTNEQFFGPGTRLTVL.

This clonotype came up a few times. This chain joins TRBV3-1 and TRBJ2-5; D gene unclear. CDR3 length: 14 amino acids. V was cut by 0 bases and J by 5 bases, with 10 bases left in between. Germline assignment: CDR1 LGHDT and CDR2 YNNKEL (reference sequence). The CDR3 sequence is CASSQDRLVETQYF. In nucleotides, the CDR3 is TGTGCCAGCAGCCAAGATCGTCTAGTGGAGACCCAGTACTTC.

This clonotype was seen many times. The rearrangement joins TRBV5-6 to TRBJ2-3, with TRBD1 matching 10 bases. With V trimmed by 3 bases and J by 4 bases, 5 bases remained unmatched. Germline CDR1 and CDR2: SGHDT and YYEEEE. CDR3 size: 15 residues. The CDR3 coding sequence is TGTGCCAGCAGCTGGGGGACAGGGGCGGCAGATACGCAGTATTTT. As protein: CASSWGTGAADTQYF.

This clonotype has ten or more counts. V usage is TRBV15 and J usage is TRBJ1-4; no clear D gene. Germline values: CDR1 LNHNV, CDR2 YYDKDF (reference sequence). V lost 2 bases, J lost 0 bases, and 10 bases lay in between. The length of the CDR3 is 16 residues. CDR3 nucleotide sequence: TGTGCCACCAGCAGATCCCGACGGTCAACTAATGAAAAACTGTTTTTT. Translating it yields CATSRSRRSTNEKLFF.